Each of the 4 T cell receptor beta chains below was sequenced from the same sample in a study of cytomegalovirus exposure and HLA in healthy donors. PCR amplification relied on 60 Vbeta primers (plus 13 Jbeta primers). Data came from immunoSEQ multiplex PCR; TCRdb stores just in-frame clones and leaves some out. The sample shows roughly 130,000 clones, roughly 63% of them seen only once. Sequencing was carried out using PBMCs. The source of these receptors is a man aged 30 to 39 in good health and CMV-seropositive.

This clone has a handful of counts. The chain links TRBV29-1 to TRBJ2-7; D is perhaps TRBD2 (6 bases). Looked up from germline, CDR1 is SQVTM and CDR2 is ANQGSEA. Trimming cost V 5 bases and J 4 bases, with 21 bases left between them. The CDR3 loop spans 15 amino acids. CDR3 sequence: CSVINPGLAFYEQYF. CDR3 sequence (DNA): TGCAGCGTTATAAATCCGGGACTGGCCTTTTACGAGCAGTACTTC.

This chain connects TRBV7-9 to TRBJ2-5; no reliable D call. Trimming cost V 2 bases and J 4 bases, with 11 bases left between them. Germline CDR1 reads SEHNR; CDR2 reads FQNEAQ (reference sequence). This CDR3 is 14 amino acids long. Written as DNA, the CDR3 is TGTGCCAGCAGCTTATGGATTGAGGTAGAGACCCAGTACTTC. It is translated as CASSLWIEVETQYF.

The CDR3 region has the DNA TGTGCCAGCAGTTTACCAGGGGGCGCCGACTATGGCTACACCTTC. It yields the protein CASSLPGGADYGYTF. The rearrangement joins TRBV28 to TRBJ1-2; 8 bases align to TRBD1. CDR3 length equals 15 residues. J lost 3 bases, V lost 2 bases, and 5 bases had no gene match. Germline assignment: CDR1 MDHEN and CDR2 SYDVKM.

Here the CDR3 reads CASSLFGTGRYF. For the CDR3, the DNA is TGTGCCAGCAGCTTGTTCGGGACAGGGCGGTATTTT. This rearrangement joins TRBV5-4 to TRBJ2-3; TRBD1 agrees at 9 bases. There are 12 residues in the CDR3. Germline V lookup: CDR1 SGHNT, CDR2 YYREEE (reference sequence). The V gene end was trimmed by 1 base and the J gene end by 14 bases; junction bases not matched to a gene: 5. Drawing the rest from reference TRBV5-4 and TRBJ2-3, the complete variable domain is ETGVTQSPTHLIKTRGQQVTLRCSSQSGHNTVSWYQQALGQGPQFIFQYYREEENGRGNFPPRFSGLQFPNYSSELNVNALELDDSALYLCASSLFGTGRYFGPGTRLTVL.